This entry lists 3 T cell receptor beta chains sequenced from one sample in a study of CD8 T cells in Susac syndrome. Random hexamers were used to reverse transcribe an amount of roughly 0.45 to 1 ug RNA. MiXCR, applied by TCRdb to the immunoSEQ multiplex PCR reads, yields one record per CDR3 protein. Seen here are more than 95,000 distinct CDR3 sequences, 93% observed once, and the top ten hold under 0.095%. Sequencing used CD4+ T cells from PBMCs. These receptors were collected from a human donor with multiple sclerosis.

The chain recombines TRBV20-1 with TRBJ1-2, with a tentative D call TRBD1 (5 bases). This CDR3 spans 12 amino acids. Per germline, CDR1 DFQATT and CDR2 SNEGSKA (reference sequence). V lost 3 bases and J 7 bases, leaving 12 bases between the germline ends. CDR3: CSARNQRGGYTF. CDR3 nucleotides: TGCAGTGCTAGGAATCAGAGGGGTGGCTACACCTTC.

This clonotype was recorded only once. The chain employs TRBV27 and TRBJ2-5, with TRBD2 as a possible D gene (5 bases). The ends were cut back, 6 bases at V and 4 bases at J, with 15 bases in the middle. The CDR3 runs to 14 residues. Germline assignment: CDR1 MNHEY and CDR2 SMNVEV (reference sequence). The DNA of the CDR3 is TGTGCCAGCAGCCCCAGGCCGGGGTTAGAGACCCAGTACTTC. This codes for CASSPRPGLETQYF.

The chain combines TRBV9 with TRBJ1-5; 7 bases align to TRBD1. The V gene's germline CDR1 is SGDLS and CDR2 YYNGEE. CDR3 size: 15 residues. V was pared by 1 base and J by 5 bases, with 6 bases of the junction left unmatched. CDR3 coding DNA: TGTGCCAGCAGCGTAACTCCCCAGGGGGATCAGCCCCAGCATTTT. This gives the protein CASSVTPQGDQPQHF.